This T cell receptor beta chain was sequenced for a study of breast tumors, draining lymph nodes, adjacent tissues. Study results and limitations: Tumor T cell lymph node origin was a supported hypothesis, not proven. Tumor repertoires ranked between lymph nodes and nontumor tissue in diversity, with V and J gene preferences.

This clonotype has ten or more counts. The target antigen is unknown. Breast cancer patients provided tissue from their axillary draining lymph nodes. One entry per CDR3 protein, called by TCRdb with MiXCR from the multiplex PCR reads. The sample consists of over 150,000 distinct CDR3 sequences, 30% to 35% of them appearing once. The sample consisted of axillary lymph node tissue. The sequence derives from a female donor with breast cancer. Some clones in this sample may be carry-over from other donors' samples.

DNA for the CDR3: TGCAGTGCTAGAGATCAGCGCAGGGGGACGGAGACCCAGTACTTC. This gives the protein CSARDQRRGTETQYF. The chain has TRBV20-1 and TRBJ2-5; 7 nucleotides align to TRBD1. CDR1 is DFQATT and CDR2 is SNEGSKA in the germline V gene (reference sequence). The length of the CDR3 is 15 residues. The V segment lost 0 bases and the J segment 5 bases; nucleotides outside the gene matches: 9.